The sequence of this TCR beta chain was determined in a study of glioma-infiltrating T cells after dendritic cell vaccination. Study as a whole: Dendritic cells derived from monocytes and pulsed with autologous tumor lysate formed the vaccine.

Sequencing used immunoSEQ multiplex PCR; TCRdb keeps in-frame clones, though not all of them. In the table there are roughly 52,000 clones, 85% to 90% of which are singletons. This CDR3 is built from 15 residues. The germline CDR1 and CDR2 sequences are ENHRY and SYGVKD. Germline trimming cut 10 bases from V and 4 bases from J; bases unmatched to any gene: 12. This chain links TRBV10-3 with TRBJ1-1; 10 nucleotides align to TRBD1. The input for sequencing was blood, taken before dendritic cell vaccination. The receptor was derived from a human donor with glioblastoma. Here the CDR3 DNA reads TGTGCCACTACCCAGAATGGACAGGGGGTCACTGAAGCTTTCTTT. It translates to CATTQNGQGVTEAFF.